The 19 T cell receptor beta chains below come from one sample, sequenced in a study of T cell changes during pregnancy in multiple sclerosis. Produced via immunoSEQ multiplex PCR; TCRdb's table is partial and in-frame only. The sample holds roughly 55,000 clones; around 92% are singletons and the top ten take approximately 0.18%. The material was CD4+ T cells from peripheral blood mononuclear cells, obtained after pregnancy. Receptor source: a female donor in good health, enrolled as a control in a pregnancy study.

The chain carries TRBV4-3 and TRBJ2-1; 8 bases agree with TRBD1. The length of the CDR3 is 16 residues. Germline trimming cut 1 base from V and 6 bases from J; bases unmatched to any gene: 8. Germline V gene data show CDR1 as LGHNA and CDR2 as YSLEER. This CDR3 reads CASSQGSGTGRNEQFF. CDR3 in DNA: TGCGCCAGCAGCCAAGGATCCGGGACAGGTCGCAATGAGCAGTTCTTC.

This sequence joins TRBV7-9 and TRBJ2-5; 7 bases are a match to TRBD1. V was clipped by 5 bases and J by 0 bases; unmatched bases: 6. Germline CDR1 SEHNR, CDR2 FQNEAQ (reference sequence). CDR3 size: 15 residues. CDR3 DNA: TGTGCCAGCAGCCCTGGGACAGCGTACCAAGAGACCCAGTACTTC. This sequence encodes CASSPGTAYQETQYF.

CDR3 sequence: CAWSLTDRSGSPLHF. As DNA, the CDR3 is TGTGCCTGGAGTTTGACCGACAGGTCCGGTTCACCCCTCCACTTT. This chain links TRBV30 with TRBJ1-6, with D tentatively TRBD1 (6 bases). Germline V gene lookup returns CDR1 GTSNPN and CDR2 SVGIG (reference sequence). V was cut by 2 bases and J by 9 bases, with 17 bases left in between. The CDR3 is 15 amino acids.

The chain combines TRBV11-3 with TRBJ1-4; D uncertain. The germline CDR1 and CDR2 sequences are SGHNT and YENEEA. Trimming left V 5 bases short and J 7 bases short, with 20 bases between. The CDR3 extends over 16 amino acids. The CDR3 region is CASSQERRQLGEKLFF. CDR3 sequence (DNA): TGTGCCAGCAGCCAAGAACGGAGGCAGTTGGGTGAAAAACTGTTTTTT.

J is TRBJ1-5 and V is TRBV5-5, with D possibly being TRBD1 (5 bases). Germline assignment: CDR1 SGHKS and CDR2 YYEKEE (reference sequence). Trimming pared 0 bases from V and 4 bases from J, leaving 11 bases between. The CDR3 consists of 15 residues. The CDR3 loop is CASSLVVGANQPQHF. The CDR3 region has the DNA TGTGCCAGCAGCTTGGTGGTAGGGGCGAATCAGCCCCAGCATTTT.

The chain employs TRBV7-2 and TRBJ1-1, with TRBD1 matching 8 bases. There are 15 residues in the CDR3. Germline CDR1 SGHTA, CDR2 FQGNSA. The V segment lost 1 base and the J segment 10 bases; nucleotides outside the gene matches: 11. As DNA, the CDR3 is TGTGCCAGCAGCTTAGGAGCGGGGACAGGCGCTCGAGCTTTCTTT. Its translation: CASSLGAGTGARAFF. The full variable domain, completed using reference TRBV7-2 and TRBJ1-1, is GAGVSQSPSNKVTEKGKDVELRCDPISGHTALYWYRQSLGQGLEFLIYFQGNSAPDKSGLPSDRFSAERTGGSVSTLTIQRTQQEDSAVYLCASSLGAGTGARAFFGQGTRLTVV.

The chain couples TRBV12-5 to TRBJ2-1; 8 bases fit TRBD1. The J segment lost 7 bases and the V segment lost 5 bases, leaving 7 bases of the junction unmatched. The CDR3 extends over 14 amino acids. CDR1 and CDR2 (germline): LGHNT, FRNRAP. The CDR3 here is CASGPQGALNEQFF. The CDR3 DNA follows: TGTGCTAGTGGTCCCCAGGGGGCCCTAAATGAGCAGTTCTTC.

J is TRBJ1-1 and V is TRBV5-1; TRBD1 might be the D (6 bases). V lost 2 bases to trimming and J lost 3 bases, with 20 bases between them. The CDR3 spans 17 residues. CDR1 and CDR2 from the germline V gene are SGHRS and YFSETQ. The CDR3: CASSFGVSRGGYTEAFF. CDR3 nucleotides: TGCGCCAGCAGCTTTGGGGTCTCAAGGGGGGGGTACACTGAAGCTTTCTTT.

The CDR3 sequence: CSVTSSYNEQFF. CDR3 DNA: TGCAGCGTGACTTCCTCCTACAATGAGCAGTTCTTC. This rearrangement joins TRBV29-1 to TRBJ2-1; D call uncertain. The CDR3 is 12 residues long. CDR1 is SQVTM and CDR2 is ANQGSEA in the germline V gene. V lost 6 bases, J lost 0 bases, and 6 bases lay in between.

This chain joins TRBV7-2 and TRBJ2-7; 9 positions agree with TRBD1. The junction had 2 bases not matched to a gene; V was cut back by 1 base and J by 1 base. Germline-derived CDR1 and CDR2 are SGHTA and FQGNSA. The CDR3 has 15 residues. The chain's CDR3 is CASSLGTGVSYEQYF. DNA for the CDR3: TGTGCCAGCAGCTTAGGGACAGGGGTTTCCTACGAGCAGTACTTC. The whole variable domain, remainder taken from reference TRBV7-2 and TRBJ2-7, is GAGVSQSPSNKVTEKGKDVELRCDPISGHTALYWYRQSLGQGLEFLIYFQGNSAPDKSGLPSDRFSAERTGGSVSTLTIQRTQQEDSAVYLCASSLGTGVSYEQYFGPGTRLTVT.

The V call is TRBV7-9, the J call TRBJ1-6; unclear D gene. Between the trimmed V and J ends, which lost 5 bases and 9 bases, there was a span of 17 bases. The CDR3 covers 15 residues. Germline CDR1 is SEHNR and CDR2 is FQNEAQ (reference sequence). The CDR3 DNA follows: TGTGCCAGCAGCCCCCGCGGAGGGTCGGGTTCACCCCTCCACTTT. Its translation is CASSPRGGSGSPLHF. The complete variable domain, with remaining parts taken from reference TRBV7-9 and TRBJ1-6, reads DTGVSQNPRHKITKRGQNVTFRCDPISEHNRLYWYRQTLGQGPEFLTYFQNEAQLEKSRLLSDRFSAERPKGSFSTLEIQRTEQGDSAMYLCASSPRGGSGSPLHFGNGTRLTVT.

This chain connects TRBV27 to TRBJ1-2; D remains ambiguous. CDR3 length equals 17 residues. The V and J ends lost 4 bases and 4 bases respectively, with 22 bases between them. The V gene's germline CDR1 is MNHEY and CDR2 SMNVEV (reference sequence). The DNA of the CDR3 is TGTGCCAGCAGTTCCACCGCCTCTTGGGCAGTCACCTATGGCTACACCTTC. It yields the protein CASSSTASWAVTYGYTF.

The rearrangement links TRBV4-1 to TRBJ2-7; no reliable D call. This CDR3 region has 15 residues. Trimming left V 4 bases short and J 7 bases short, with 20 bases between. CDR1 and CDR2 (germline): MGHRA, YSYEKL. The CDR3 nucleotides read TGCGCCAGCAGCCTTCAATCGTATGGGCCTACAGAGCAGTACTTC. This codes for CASSLQSYGPTEQYF.

This clone was seen only once. The chain employs TRBV5-6 and TRBJ2-3; TRBD2 matches 9 bases. V shed 0 bases and J 7 bases; nucleotides not matched to a gene: 6. This CDR3 has 15 amino acids. CDR1 SGHDT and CDR2 YYEEEE come from the germline V gene. The CDR3 DNA sequence: TGTGCCAGCAGCTTGGAACTAGCGGGCGGGAATACGCAGTATTTT. Protein: CASSLELAGGNTQYF.

The chain employs TRBV4-3 and TRBJ1-2; D is uncertain. In germline, CDR1 is LGHNA, CDR2 YSLEER. Deletions cut 0 bases from V and 4 bases from J, with 18 bases between. The CDR3 length is 17 residues. CDR3 sequence: CASSQEQSLPGIYGYTF. As DNA, the CDR3 is TGCGCCAGCAGCCAAGAACAAAGTTTGCCGGGGATCTATGGCTACACCTTC.

The gene calls are TRBV2 and TRBJ2-1; the match to TRBD2 covers 8 bases. With 6 bases clipped from V and 8 bases from J, the junction kept 18 bases outside the gene matches. The germline V gene encodes CDR1 SNHLY and CDR2 FYNNEI. This CDR3 region has 17 residues. CDR3 protein: CASRGSGRGKGRDEQFF. The CDR3 nucleotides are TGTGCCAGCAGGGGATCCGGGAGGGGAAAAGGTAGGGATGAGCAGTTCTTC.

This sequence joins TRBV2 and TRBJ1-1; 8 positions match TRBD1. Germline V gene sequence: CDR1 SNHLY, CDR2 FYNNEI. This CDR3 region has 14 residues. V dropped 4 bases and J dropped 0; count of bases not matched to a gene: 1. This CDR3 reads CASSVQGVNTEAFF. The CDR3 coding sequence is TGTGCCAGCAGTGTACAGGGGGTGAACACTGAAGCTTTCTTT.

The chain couples TRBV6-5 to TRBJ2-3, with 14 bases aligning to TRBD2. Per germline, CDR1 MNHEY and CDR2 SVGAGI. This CDR3 has 15 residues. Losses at the gene ends were 6 bases for V and 9 bases for J; bases not matched to a gene: 8. The CDR3 nucleotides read TGTGCCAGCAGCAAGACTAGCGGGGGGGCCCGGACGCAGTATTTT. Translation: CASSKTSGGARTQYF.

The genes are TRBV28 and TRBJ2-7; TRBD2 matches at 8 bases. The CDR3 covers 13 residues. J was trimmed by 4 bases and V by 7 bases; bases with no gene match: 6. The germline gives CDR1 MDHEN, CDR2 SYDVKM. CDR3: CASTGGGLYEQYF. The CDR3 nucleotides read TGTGCCAGCACGGGGGGGGGCCTGTACGAGCAGTACTTC.